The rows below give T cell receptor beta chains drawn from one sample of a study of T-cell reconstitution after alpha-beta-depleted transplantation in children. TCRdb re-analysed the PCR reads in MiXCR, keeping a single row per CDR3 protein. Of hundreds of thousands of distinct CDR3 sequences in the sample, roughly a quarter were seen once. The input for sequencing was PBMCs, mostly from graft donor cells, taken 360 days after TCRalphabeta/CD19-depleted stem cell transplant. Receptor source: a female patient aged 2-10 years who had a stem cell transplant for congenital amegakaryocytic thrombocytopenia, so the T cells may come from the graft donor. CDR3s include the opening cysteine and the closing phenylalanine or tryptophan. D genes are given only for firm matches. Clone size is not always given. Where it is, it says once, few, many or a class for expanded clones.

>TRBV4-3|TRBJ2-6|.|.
CASSQDSPHSGANVLTF
TGCGCCAGCAGCCAAGATAGCCCACATTCTGGGGCCAACGTCCTGACTTTC
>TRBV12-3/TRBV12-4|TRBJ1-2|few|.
CASSLSDRRNYGYTF
TGTGCCAGCAGTTTATCCGACAGGAGGAACTATGGCTACACCTTC
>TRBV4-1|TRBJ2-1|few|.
CASSQWLVGPNEQFF
TGCGCCAGCAGCCAATGGCTAGTCGGACCTAATGAGCAGTTCTTC
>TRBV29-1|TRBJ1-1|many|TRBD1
CSVDRGTYTEAFF
TGCAGCGTTGACAGGGGGACGTACACTGAAGCTTTCTTT
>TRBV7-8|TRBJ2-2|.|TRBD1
CASSSTGVVAGELFF
TGTGCCAGCAGCTCAACAGGGGTAGTAGCCGGGGAGCTGTTTTTT
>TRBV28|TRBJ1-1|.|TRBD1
CASSPTTGPFGTEAFF
TGTGCCAGCAGTCCAACGACAGGGCCGTTCGGCACTGAAGCTTTCTTT
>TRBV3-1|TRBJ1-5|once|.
CASSQRDQPQHF
TGTGCCAGCAGCCAGAGGGATCAGCCCCAGCATTTT
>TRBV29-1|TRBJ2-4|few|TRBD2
CSVAGTSGGLGIQYF
TGCAGCGTCGCAGGGACTAGCGGGGGGCTGGGCATTCAGTACTTC
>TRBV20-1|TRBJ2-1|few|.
CSARQVAEQFF
TGCAGTGCCAGACAGGTCGCAGAGCAGTTCTTC
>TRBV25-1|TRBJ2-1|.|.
CASSGAGKVNEQFF
TGTGCCAGCAGTGGGGCAGGAAAGGTCAATGAGCAGTTCTTC
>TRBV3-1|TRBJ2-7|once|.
CASSQLPGGLEQYF
TGTGCCAGCAGCCAATTGCCCGGGGGCCTCGAGCAGTACTTC
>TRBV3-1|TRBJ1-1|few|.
CASSQDTSRGAFF
TGTGCCAGCAGCCAAGACACATCTCGGGGGGCTTTCTTT
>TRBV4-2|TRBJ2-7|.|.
CASSLALHSGTSEQYF
TGTGCCAGCAGCCTAGCCCTACATTCAGGGACTTCCGAGCAGTACTTC
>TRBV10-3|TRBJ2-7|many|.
CAISTTVSYEQYF
TGTGCCATCAGCACGACCGTGTCCTACGAGCAGTACTTC
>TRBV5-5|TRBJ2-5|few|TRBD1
CASSLGVQGAGETQYF
TGTGCCAGCAGCTTGGGCGTTCAGGGGGCAGGGGAGACCCAGTACTTC
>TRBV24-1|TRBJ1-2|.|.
CATSDLPGNYGYTF
TGTGCCACCAGTGATTTGCCAGGCAACTATGGCTACACCTTC
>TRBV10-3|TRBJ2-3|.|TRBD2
CAIRGTSRTDTQYF
TGTGCCATCAGGGGGACTAGTCGGACAGATACGCAGTATTTT
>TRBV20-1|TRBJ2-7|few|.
CSAPSVSYEQYF
TGCAGTGCTCCTAGCGTCTCCTACGAGCAGTACTTC
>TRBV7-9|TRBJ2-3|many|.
CASSRGTDTQYF
TGTGCCAGCAGTCGCGGCACAGATACGCAGTATTTT
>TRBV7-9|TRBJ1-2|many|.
CASRPQPGAYYDGYTF
TGTGCCAGCAGGCCGCAGCCGGGGGCGTATTACGATGGCTACACCTTC
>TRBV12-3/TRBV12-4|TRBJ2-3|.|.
CASSSIFSGPSGTQYF
TGTGCCAGCAGTTCAATTTTCTCAGGCCCCTCGGGAACGCAGTATTTT
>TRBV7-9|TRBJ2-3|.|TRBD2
CAGLSGKGDTQYF
TGTGCCGGATTAAGCGGGAAAGGGGATACGCAGTATTTT
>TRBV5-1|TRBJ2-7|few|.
CASSLGPEYEQYF
TGCGCCAGCAGCTTGGGACCTGAATACGAGCAGTACTTC
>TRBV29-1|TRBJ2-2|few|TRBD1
CSATDRQHGELFF
TGCAGCGCCACGGACAGGCAGCACGGGGAGCTGTTTTTT
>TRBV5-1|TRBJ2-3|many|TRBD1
CASSLGGTDKTDTQYF
TGCGCCAGCAGCTTGGGTGGGACAGACAAGACAGATACGCAGTATTTT
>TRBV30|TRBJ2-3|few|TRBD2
CAWSVLAVTDTQYF
TGTGCCTGGAGTGTACTAGCGGTCACAGATACGCAGTATTTT
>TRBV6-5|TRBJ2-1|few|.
CASTYSGWSSYNEQFF
TGTGCCAGCACCTACAGTGGTTGGAGCTCCTACAATGAGCAGTTCTTC
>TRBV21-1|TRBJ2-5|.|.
CASSPTRQGGKTQYF
TGTGCCAGCAGCCCCACCCGACAGGGAGGAAAGACCCAGTACTTC
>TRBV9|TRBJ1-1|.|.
CASSGRQDEAFF
TGTGCCAGCAGCGGTAGACAGGATGAAGCTTTCTTT
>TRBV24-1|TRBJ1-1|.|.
CATSDWDTEAFF
TGTGCCACCAGTGATTGGGACACTGAAGCTTTCTTT
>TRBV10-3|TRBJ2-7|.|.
CAISEGHRWGEQYF
TGTGCCATCAGTGAAGGACACCGATGGGGCGAGCAGTACTTC
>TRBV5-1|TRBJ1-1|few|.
CASSLMDKAEAFF
TGCGCCAGCAGCTTGATGGACAAGGCTGAAGCTTTCTTT
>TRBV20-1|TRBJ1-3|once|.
CSSRMGSGNTIYF
TGCAGTTCAAGGATGGGCTCTGGAAACACCATATATTTT
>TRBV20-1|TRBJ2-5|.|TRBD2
CSARASPLLAGVRRETQYF
TGCAGTGCTAGAGCTAGCCCTTTACTAGCGGGGGTACGGAGAGAGACCCAGTACTTC
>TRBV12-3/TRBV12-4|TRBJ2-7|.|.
CASSTSVTGPYEQYF
.
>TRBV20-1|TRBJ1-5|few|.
CSARDFQAGNQPQHF
TGCAGTGCTAGAGATTTCCAGGCGGGCAATCAGCCCCAGCATTTT
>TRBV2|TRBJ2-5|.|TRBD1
CASSTDRVSGETQYF
TGTGCCAGCAGCACCGACAGGGTCTCGGGAGAGACCCAGTACTTC
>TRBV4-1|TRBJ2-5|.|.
CASSKGFQETQYF
TGCGCCAGCAGCAAGGGGTTTCAAGAGACCCAGTACTTC
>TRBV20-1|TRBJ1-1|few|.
CSAPDSRLTNTEAFF
TGCAGTGCACCGGACAGCCGCCTTACGAACACTGAAGCTTTCTTT
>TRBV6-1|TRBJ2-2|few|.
CASIVRGLTGELFF
TGTGCCAGCATAGTCCGGGGATTGACCGGGGAGCTGTTTTTT
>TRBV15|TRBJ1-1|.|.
CATSNTLSTLETEAFF
TGTGCCACCAGCAACACCTTGTCGACCCTAGAGACTGAAGCTTTCTTT
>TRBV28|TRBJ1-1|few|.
CASNLRGEAFF
TGTGCCAGCAATTTACGTGGTGAAGCTTTCTTT
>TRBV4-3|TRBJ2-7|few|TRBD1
CASSRRRTGPLSSYEQYF
TGCGCCAGCAGCCGACGTAGGACAGGGCCCCTAAGCTCCTACGAGCAGTACTTC
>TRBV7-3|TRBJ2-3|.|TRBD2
CASSPRGLAGGDTDTQYF
TGTGCCAGCAGCCCCCGGGGACTAGCGGGAGGGGACACAGATACGCAGTATTTT
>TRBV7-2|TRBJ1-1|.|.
CASSMGRLGEAFF
TGTGCCAGCAGCATGGGACGACTTGGCGAAGCTTTCTTT
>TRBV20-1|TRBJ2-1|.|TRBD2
CCAKPSGSYNEQFF
TGCTGTGCTAAGCCTAGCGGGTCCTACAATGAGCAGTTCTTC